The clone carrying this T cell receptor (beta chain) has only a few counts. Its specificity is unknown. V was pared by 4 bases and J by 4 bases, with 13 bases between. Germline CDR1 and CDR2: MGHRA and YSYEKL. This CDR3 region has 14 residues. The data belong to a study of beta chain features in type 1 diabetes. Study conclusions and caveats: In every one of the four CD4+ subsets, TCRB CDR3s were moderately but significantly shorter in Type 1 diabetes patients.

Each of the CD4+ naive, central memory, regulatory and stem cell-like memory populations was sorted via CD45RO/CCR7/CD25/CD127/CD95/CD27. The whole isolated RNA underwent reverse transcription, so sequencing captured expressed TCRB transcripts. Sequencing used immunoSEQ multiplex PCR; TCRdb keeps in-frame clones, though not all of them. This sample has roughly 230,000 clones, with 9% to 10% found just once. The sample was naive CD4+ T cells from blood. J is TRBJ1-1 and V is TRBV4-1; perhaps TRBD1 as D (5 bases). This receptor was taken from a woman younger than 30 in good health. CDR3 sequence: CASSPIQVGTEAFF. The DNA of the CDR3 is TGCGCCAGCAGCCCGATACAGGTAGGCACTGAAGCTTTCTTT.